This TCR beta chain emerged from a study of blood T cell repertoires in COVID-19. As handled by the study authors: Amplified reference gene primers provided the basis for estimating nucleated cell counts. The protocol was immunoSEQ multiplex PCR, while the TCRdb copy is restricted to in-frame clones and leaves out a portion. That table supplies the V and J calls and clone size; D and trimming were determined from the DNA. In the table there are 150,000 to 200,000 clones, approximately 85% of which are singletons. This study enrolled people aged roughly 18 to 89 from about two dozen US geographic areas. Two negative PCRs, clearance, or symptom resolution had been documented for recovered Cohort 3 donors. The ends were cut back, 3 bases at V and 0 bases at J, with 26 bases in the middle. This CDR3 region has 20 residues. Germline V CDR1 and CDR2: LGHNA, YNFKEQ.

The source of this sequence is a man in his forties who had recovered from COVID-19. The sample comprised PBMCs or T cells enriched from blood (not recorded which). V gene TRBV4-2 combines with J gene TRBJ1-2, with D possibly matching TRBD1 (5 bases). CDR3 sequence reads: CASSQADPQEGGGTNYGYTF. For the CDR3, the DNA is TGTGCCAGCAGCCAGGCTGACCCCCAGGAGGGTGGGGGAACTAACTATGGCTACACCTTC.